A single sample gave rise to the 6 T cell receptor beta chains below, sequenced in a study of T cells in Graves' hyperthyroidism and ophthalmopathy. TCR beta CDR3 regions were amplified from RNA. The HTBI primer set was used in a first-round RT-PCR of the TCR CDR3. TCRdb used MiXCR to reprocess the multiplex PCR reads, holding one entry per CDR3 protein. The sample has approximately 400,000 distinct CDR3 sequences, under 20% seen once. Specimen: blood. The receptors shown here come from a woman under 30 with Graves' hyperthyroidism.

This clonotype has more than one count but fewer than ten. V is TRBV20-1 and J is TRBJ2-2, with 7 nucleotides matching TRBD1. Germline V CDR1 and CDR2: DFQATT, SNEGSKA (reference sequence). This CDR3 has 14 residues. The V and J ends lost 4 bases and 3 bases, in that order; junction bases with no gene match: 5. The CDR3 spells CSAIQGMDTGELFF. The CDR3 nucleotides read TGCAGTGCTATACAGGGGATGGACACCGGGGAGCTGTTTTTT.

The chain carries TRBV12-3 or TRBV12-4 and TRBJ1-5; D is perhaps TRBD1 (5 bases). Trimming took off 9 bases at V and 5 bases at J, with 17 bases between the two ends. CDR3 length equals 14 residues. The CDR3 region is CASTSRDGDQPQHF. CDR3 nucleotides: TGTGCCAGTACGTCCCGGGACGGTGATCAGCCCCAGCATTTT.

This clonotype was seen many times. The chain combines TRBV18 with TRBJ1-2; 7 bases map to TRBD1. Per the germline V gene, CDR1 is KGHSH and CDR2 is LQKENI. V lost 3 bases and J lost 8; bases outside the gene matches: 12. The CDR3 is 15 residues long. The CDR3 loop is CASSPPGQAPGGYTF. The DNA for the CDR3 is TGTGCCAGCTCACCTCCCGGACAGGCACCAGGGGGCTACACCTTC. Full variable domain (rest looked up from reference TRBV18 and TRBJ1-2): NAGVMQNPRHLVRRRGQEARLRCSPMKGHSHVYWYRQLPEEGLKFMVYLQKENIIDESGMPKERFSAEFPKEGPSILRIQQVVRGDSAAYFCASSPPGQAPGGYTFGSGTRLTVV.

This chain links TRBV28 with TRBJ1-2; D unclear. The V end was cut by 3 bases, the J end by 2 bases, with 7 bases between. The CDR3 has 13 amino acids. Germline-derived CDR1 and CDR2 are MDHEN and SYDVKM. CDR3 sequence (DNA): TGTGCCAGCAGTTTTACCCCAAACTATGGCTACACCTTC. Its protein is CASSFTPNYGYTF.

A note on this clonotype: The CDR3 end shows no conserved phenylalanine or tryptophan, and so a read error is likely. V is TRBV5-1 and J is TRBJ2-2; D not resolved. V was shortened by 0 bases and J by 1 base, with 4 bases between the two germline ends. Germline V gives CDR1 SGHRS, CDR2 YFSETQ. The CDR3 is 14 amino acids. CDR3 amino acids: CASSLAGNTGELFS. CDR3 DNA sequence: TGCGCCAGCAGCTTGGCGGGGAACACCGGGGAGCTGTTTTCT.

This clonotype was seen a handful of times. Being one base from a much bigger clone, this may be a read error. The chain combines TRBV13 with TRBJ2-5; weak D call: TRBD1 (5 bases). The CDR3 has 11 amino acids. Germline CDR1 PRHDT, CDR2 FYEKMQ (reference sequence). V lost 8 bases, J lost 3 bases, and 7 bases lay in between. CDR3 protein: CASGREETQYF. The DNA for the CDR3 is TGTGCCAGCGGCAGGGAAGAGACCCAGTACTTC.